The text below deals with one T cell receptor (beta chain). These data are taken from a study of blood T cell repertoires in COVID-19. Study information: Sample material is recorded as cDNA or gDNA derived from T cells, B-cell-depleted T cells, or PBMCs.

CDR3 length: 15 residues. Germline CDR1 and CDR2: MNHNS and SASEGT. J lost 8 bases, V lost 0 bases, and 7 bases had no gene match. Generated by immunoSEQ multiplex PCR, the TCRdb table keeps only in-frame clones and is missing some. The sample carries a few hundred thousand clones, 90% recorded once. The participants were between about 18 and 90 years old and came from about two dozen US areas. Which cohort a participant joined came from the clinical history participants gave. The recovered donors of Cohort 3 showed two negative PCRs, clearance, or symptom resolution. The V and J genes are TRBV6-1 and TRBJ1-2, with 9 bases identical to TRBD1. The material sequenced was PBMCs or T cells enriched from blood (not recorded which). This sequence was found in a man younger than 35 who had recovered from COVID-19. In DNA, the CDR3 is TGTGCCAGCAGTGAAGCAATGACAGGGGGATGGGGCTACACCTTC. Its translation is CASSEAMTGGWGYTF.